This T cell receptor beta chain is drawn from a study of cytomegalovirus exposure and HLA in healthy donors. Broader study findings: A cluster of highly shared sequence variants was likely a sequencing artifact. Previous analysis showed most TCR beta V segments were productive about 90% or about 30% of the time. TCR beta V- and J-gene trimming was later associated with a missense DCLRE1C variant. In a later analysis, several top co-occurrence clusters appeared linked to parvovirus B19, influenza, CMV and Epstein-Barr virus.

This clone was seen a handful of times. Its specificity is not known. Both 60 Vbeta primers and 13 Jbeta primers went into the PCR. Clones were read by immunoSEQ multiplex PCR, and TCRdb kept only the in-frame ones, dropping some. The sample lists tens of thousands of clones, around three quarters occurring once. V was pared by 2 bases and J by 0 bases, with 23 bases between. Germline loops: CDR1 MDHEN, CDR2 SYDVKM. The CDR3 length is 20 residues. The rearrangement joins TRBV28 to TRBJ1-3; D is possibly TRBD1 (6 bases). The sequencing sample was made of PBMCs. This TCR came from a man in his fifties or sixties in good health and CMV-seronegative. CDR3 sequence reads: CASSLGLNWGRGVSGNTIYF. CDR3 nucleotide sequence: TGTGCCAGCAGTTTAGGGCTTAATTGGGGGCGCGGTGTCTCTGGAAACACCATATATTTT.